This passage covers 23 T cell receptor beta chains from one sample sequenced in a study of blood T cell repertoires in COVID-19. The method was immunoSEQ multiplex PCR; TCRdb's version includes in-frame clones alone and lacks a portion of them. The sample contains about 200,000 clones, 80% of which appear only once. Material for sequencing was peripheral blood. The receptors shown here come from a human donor in a cohort sampled during active COVID-19.

This sequence joins TRBV28 and TRBJ2-3; a weak D match, TRBD2 (8 bases). Germline V CDR1 and CDR2: MDHEN, SYDVKM. Trimming removed 4 bases from V and 3 bases from J, with 14 bases in between. This CDR3 is built from 15 residues. CDR3 region: CASSSGGDRTDTQYF. In DNA form, the CDR3 reads TGTGCCAGCAGTTCGGGAGGGGACAGAACAGATACGCAGTATTTT. Full variable domain (rest looked up from reference TRBV28 and TRBJ2-3): DVKVTQSSRYLVKRTGEKVFLECVQDMDHENMFWYRQDPGLGLRLIYFSYDVKMKEKGDIPEGYSVSREKKERFSLILESASTNQTSMYLCASSSGGDRTDTQYFGPGTRLTVL.

The CDR3 region is CASSLARGGWNEKLFF. The DNA of the CDR3 is TGTGCCAGCAGCTTAGCGCGGGGGGGATGGAATGAAAAACTGTTTTTT. The chain uses TRBV7-8 and TRBJ1-4; TRBD1 is a possible D gene (5 bases). The CDR3 is 16 amino acids. Looked up from germline, CDR1 is SGHVS and CDR2 is FQNEAQ. The V end was cut by 0 bases, the J end by 5 bases, with 13 bases between.

The V call is TRBV4-3, the J call TRBJ2-5; TRBD2 matches 7 bases. CDR1 and CDR2 from the germline V gene are LGHNA and YSLEER. The CDR3 has 13 amino acids. Trimming removed 4 bases from V and 5 bases from J; junction bases left unmatched: 4. DNA for the CDR3: TGCGCCAGCAGCCGTAACGGGGGGGAGACCCAGTACTTC. Its translation is CASSRNGGETQYF.

Only a few counts were recorded for this clone. This rearrangement joins TRBV5-4 to TRBJ2-7, with D possibly matching TRBD1 (5 bases). V was clipped by 4 bases and J by 3 bases, with 11 bases between them. The CDR3 covers 13 residues. Per germline, CDR1 SGHNT and CDR2 YYREEE (reference sequence). Here the CDR3 reads CASSVDRDYEQYF. Here the CDR3 DNA reads TGTGCCAGCAGCGTAGACAGAGACTACGAGCAGTACTTC. Full variable domain (rest looked up from reference TRBV5-4 and TRBJ2-7): ETGVTQSPTHLIKTRGQQVTLRCSSQSGHNTVSWYQQALGQGPQFIFQYYREEENGRGNFPPRFSGLQFPNYSSELNVNALELDDSALYLCASSVDRDYEQYFGPGTRLTVT.

This clone occurred once. The gene calls are TRBV19 and TRBJ1-4; D is possibly TRBD1 (5 bases). The V and J ends lost 4 bases and 3 bases respectively, with 12 bases between them. The germline gives CDR1 LNHDA, CDR2 SQIVND (reference sequence). The CDR3 length is 15 residues. In nucleotides, the CDR3 is TGTGCCAGTAGTACTCCCCAGACAGCTAATGAAAAACTGTTTTTT. It encodes CASSTPQTANEKLFF.

V gene TRBV2 combines with J gene TRBJ2-7, with D perhaps matching TRBD1 (6 bases). The CDR3 runs 12 residues. Trimming stripped 10 bases from V and 0 bases from J, with 10 bases between. Germline V gene sequence: CDR1 SNHLY, CDR2 FYNNEI. CDR3 residues: CATQTGSYEQYF. The CDR3 DNA reads as TGTGCCACGCAGACAGGCTCCTACGAGCAGTACTTC.

This clone was picked up one time. The V gene is TRBV6-5, the J gene TRBJ1-1, with 10 bases that match TRBD1. Germline V gene sequence: CDR1 MNHEY, CDR2 SVGAGI. The CDR3 is 11 residues long. The CDR3 loop reads CATGGQVEAFF. CDR3 sequence (DNA): TGTGCGACAGGGGGCCAGGTAGAAGCTTTCTTT.

The chain links TRBV5-1 to TRBJ1-4, with D possibly being TRBD1 (6 bases). The CDR3 length is 17 residues. The V gene's germline CDR1 is SGHRS and CDR2 YFSETQ. V was shortened by 0 bases and J by 3 bases, with 15 bases between the two germline ends. The CDR3 region has the DNA TGCGCCAGCAGCTTGGAGGCGGCAGGGACATCTAATGAAAAACTGTTTTTT. Its protein is CASSLEAAGTSNEKLFF.

V is TRBV4-1 and J is TRBJ2-7; 10 positions match TRBD1. J lost 2 bases, V lost 0 bases, and 4 bases had no gene match. Germline V lookup: CDR1 MGHRA, CDR2 YSYEKL. CDR3 length equals 16 residues. DNA for the CDR3: TGCGCCAGCAGCCAAGAGGTGACAGGGGGCACCTACGAGCAGTACTTC. Residues: CASSQEVTGGTYEQYF.

V gene TRBV7-2 combines with J gene TRBJ2-5; a possible D gene is TRBD2 (5 bases). The CDR3 has 13 residues. Deletions cut 1 base from V and 5 bases from J, with 8 bases between. From germline, CDR1 is SGHTA and CDR2 FQGNSA. The CDR3 spells CASSLELEETQYF. CDR3 coding DNA: TGTGCCAGCAGCTTAGAACTAGAGGAGACCCAGTACTTC. The full variable domain, its missing parts supplied by reference TRBV7-2 and TRBJ2-5, is GAGVSQSPSNKVTEKGKDVELRCDPISGHTALYWYRQSLGQGLEFLIYFQGNSAPDKSGLPSDRFSAERTGGSVSTLTIQRTQQEDSAVYLCASSLELEETQYFGPGTRLLVL.

The chain has TRBV3-1 (or the pseudogene TRBV3-2) and TRBJ1-1, with 9 positions matching TRBD1. The CDR3 is 15 amino acids. V gave up 0 bases and J gave up 10 bases; unmatched junction bases: 9. Looked up from germline, CDR1 is LGHDT and CDR2 is YNNKEL (reference sequence). The CDR3 nucleotides read TGTGCCAGCAGCCAAGAAGAAACAGGGGGCGGGGGAGCTTTCTTT. It codes for CASSQEETGGGGAFF.

This sequence joins TRBV30 and TRBJ1-2; no clear D. CDR1 and CDR2 from the germline V gene are GTSNPN and SVGIG (reference sequence). The V end was cut by 2 bases, the J end by 6 bases, with 4 bases between. CDR3 length equals 10 residues. For the CDR3, the DNA is TGTGCCTGGAGTTCAAATGGCTACACCTTC. Protein sequence: CAWSSNGYTF. Based on the CDR3 plus reference TRBV30 and TRBJ1-2, the full variable domain is SQTIHQWPATLVQPVGSPLSLECTVEGTSNPNLYWYRQAAGRGLQLLFYSVGIGQISSEVPQNLSASRPQDRQFILSSKKLLLSDSGFYLCAWSSNGYTFGSGTRLTVV.

V gene TRBV14 combines with J gene TRBJ2-1; TRBD2 matches at 10 bases. The germline V gene has CDR1 SGHDN and CDR2 FVKESK. CDR3 length: 16 amino acids. V lost 2 bases to trimming and J lost 8 bases; unmatched junction nucleotides: 9. The DNA for the CDR3 is TGTGCCAGCAGCCAAAGTTTGGGGACTAGCGCCGATGAGCAGTTCTTC. This codes for CASSQSLGTSADEQFF.

The rearrangement joins TRBV3-1 (or the pseudogene TRBV3-2) to TRBJ1-2; D unclear. Germline CDR1 is LGHDT and CDR2 is YNNKEL (reference sequence). Between the trimmed V and J ends, which lost 6 bases and 4 bases, there was a span of 12 bases. The CDR3 has 13 residues. CDR3 sequence: CASREAGIYGYTF. The CDR3 DNA follows: TGTGCCAGCAGGGAGGCGGGAATCTATGGCTACACCTTC.

This clone occurred a few times. The CDR3 loop is CASSLGTTVRADTQYF. Written as DNA, the CDR3 is TGTGCCAGCAGCTTGGGGACTACCGTTCGGGCAGATACGCAGTATTTT. The chain links TRBV7-6 to TRBJ2-3, with 7 positions matching TRBD2. V was clipped by 3 bases and J by 4 bases; unmatched bases: 10. The CDR3 is 16 residues long. Germline V gene sequence: CDR1 SGHVS, CDR2 FNYEAQ.

The chain joins TRBV28 to TRBJ1-5; 8 bases line up with TRBD1. Trimming took 9 bases from V and 6 from J; bases not matched to a gene: 10. CDR3 length: 14 amino acids. Per germline, CDR1 MDHEN and CDR2 SYDVKM. The CDR3 here is CASIRTGSGQPQHF. For the CDR3, the DNA is TGTGCCAGTATTAGGACAGGGAGCGGTCAGCCCCAGCATTTT.

This clone was observed a handful of times. CDR3 protein: CASSSIQEYNSPLHF. For the CDR3, the DNA is TGTGCCAGCAGCTCGATACAGGAGTATAATTCACCCCTCCACTTT. This rearrangement joins TRBV7-8 to TRBJ1-6, with D possibly being TRBD1 (5 bases). The CDR3 runs 15 residues. Between the trimmed V and J ends, which lost 4 bases and 4 bases, there was a span of 11 bases. Germline CDR1 is SGHVS and CDR2 is FQNEAQ.

V gene TRBV9 combines with J gene TRBJ2-3; no firm D call. Deletions cut 0 bases from V and 5 bases from J, with 7 bases between. In germline, CDR1 is SGDLS, CDR2 YYNGEE. The CDR3 length is 13 residues. The CDR3 nucleotides are TGTGCCAGCAGCGTAGGGCCCCGAGATACGCAGTATTTT. Its protein is CASSVGPRDTQYF.

The V gene is TRBV25-1, the J gene TRBJ1-2, with D perhaps TRBD1 (6 bases). From germline, CDR1 is MGHDK and CDR2 SYGVNS. V shed 8 bases and J shed 2 bases, with 18 bases lying between them. The CDR3 consists of 15 residues. Here the CDR3 reads CASRSTGGRNYGYTF. CDR3 DNA sequence: TGTGCCAGCCGATCCACGGGGGGGCGCAACTATGGCTACACCTTC.

The chain is built from TRBV7-8 and TRBJ1-3, with D possibly being TRBD1 (6 bases). The CDR3 is 16 amino acids. The ends were cut back, 3 bases at V and 0 bases at J, with 12 bases in the middle. Germline CDR1 SGHVS, CDR2 FQNEAQ. CDR3 coding DNA: TGTGCCAGCAGCTTCCAGGGGAAAAGCTCTGGAAACACCATATATTTT. It translates to CASSFQGKSSGNTIYF.

The chain joins TRBV6-5 to TRBJ1-2; a possible D gene is TRBD1 (5 bases). The CDR3 length is 14 residues. The germline CDR1 and CDR2 sequences are MNHEY and SVGAGI. V lost 1 base and J 2 bases, leaving 8 bases between the germline ends. This chain's CDR3 is CASSYWGRNYGYTF. In DNA, the CDR3 is TGTGCCAGCAGTTACTGGGGCAGGAACTATGGCTACACCTTC.

This chain connects TRBV3-1 (or the pseudogene TRBV3-2) to TRBJ2-5, with unresolved D. This CDR3 is built from 16 residues. CDR1 and CDR2 (germline): LGHDT, YNNKEL (reference sequence). Trimming cost V 1 base and J 3 bases, with 15 bases left between them. The CDR3 DNA follows: TGTGCCAGCAGCCAAGGGGCAAGATCCCTCAAAGAGACCCAGTACTTC. It encodes CASSQGARSLKETQYF.

The CDR3 sequence: CASSQNREYNEQFF. The CDR3, as DNA: TGTGCCAGCTCACAAAACAGGGAGTACAATGAGCAGTTCTTC. This chain uses TRBV18 with TRBJ2-1; D might be TRBD1 (6 bases). From germline, CDR1 is KGHSH and CDR2 LQKENI. Trimming shortened V by 4 bases and J by 4 bases, and 11 bases separated the two germline ends. The CDR3 loop spans 14 amino acids.